These T cell receptor beta chains were read from a single sample in a study of blood T cell repertoires in COVID-19. TCRdb keeps only in-frame clones here, not all; method: immunoSEQ multiplex PCR. The sample includes about 190,000 clones, 75% to 90% seen only once; the top ten take 6.9%. Specimen: peripheral blood. The source of these receptors is a man aged 55 to 70 with acute or convalescent COVID-19. Each CDR3 is given with its conserved first and last residue. D genes are given only for firm matches. Not all rows give a size; the values are once, few, many and, for expanded clones, a class.

v_call	d_call	clone_size	j_call	cdr3_nt	cdr3_aa
TRBV27	TRBD1	few	TRBJ1-1	TGTGCCAGCAGGCGGGACAGGGCTTTGAACACTGAAGCTTTCTTT	CASRRDRALNTEAFF
TRBV3-1/TRBV3-2	TRBD2	-	TRBJ2-3	TGTGCCAGCAGCCAATTAGCGCTACTAGCGGGATCGACAGATACGCAGTATTTT	CASSQLALLAGSTDTQYF
TRBV7-6	-	-	TRBJ1-1	TGTGCCAGCAGCTCATGGGCCAACACTGAAGCTTTCTTT	CASSSWANTEAFF
TRBV12-5	-	-	TRBJ2-3	TGTGCTAGTGGTTCTGCAGGGGAGTTCGGAGATACGCAGTATTTT	CASGSAGEFGDTQYF
TRBV2	-	-	TRBJ2-5	TGTGCCAGCAGTGCGGCGGGACTCCAAGAGACCCAGTACTTC	CASSAAGLQETQYF
TRBV28	-	-	TRBJ1-6	TGTGCCAGCAGTTTTCGGGGGAGAACTTCACCCCTCCACTTT	CASSFRGRTSPLHF
TRBV11-3	-	few	TRBJ2-3	TGTGCCAGCAGCTTAGACGGTACTAGCACAGATACGCAGTATTTT	CASSLDGTSTDTQYF
TRBV5-1	TRBD1	-	TRBJ2-5	TGCGCCAGCAGCTTGTTAGGGTCCGGGACAGGAGAGACCCAGTACTTC	CASSLLGSGTGETQYF
TRBV10-3	TRBD1	-	TRBJ2-7	TGTGCCATCAGTGACCCCAACAGGGGCGAGCAGTACTTC	CAISDPNRGEQYF
TRBV3-1/TRBV3-2	-	-	TRBJ2-7	TGTGCCAGCAGCCAAAAAGGGTGGGGCAAAACTTTCGAGCAGTACTTC	CASSQKGWGKTFEQYF
TRBV21-1	-	-	TRBJ2-3	TGTGCCAGCAGCAAAGCCCCTTTTCACTCTCAATCGGGGACAGCCCGAGATACGCAGTATTTT	CASSKAPFHSQSGTARDTQYF
TRBV7-2	-	few	TRBJ2-1	TGTGCCAGCAGCTTAGTGGGCGGGAACTCCTACAATGAGCAGTTCTTC	CASSLVGGNSYNEQFF
TRBV5-6	-	-	TRBJ2-1	TGTGCCAGCAGCTTGGCGGATATGCAGGGGAGGTTCTTC	CASSLADMQGRFF
TRBV27	-	-	TRBJ1-1	TGTGCCAGCAGTTTAACCCCAGGGGTGGACACTGAAGCTTTCTTT	CASSLTPGVDTEAFF
TRBV5-1	-	-	TRBJ1-5	TGCGCCAGCAGCCCGGACAGCCTCAATCAGCCCCAGCATTTT	CASSPDSLNQPQHF
TRBV6-5	TRBD1	-	TRBJ1-2	TGTGCCAGCAGTTATACTCTGGGACAGGGATACTATGGCTACACCTTC	CASSYTLGQGYYGYTF
TRBV9	-	-	TRBJ1-6	TGTGCCAGCAGCGTAGGCCAGGGTGGGAATTCACCCCTCCACTTT	CASSVGQGGNSPLHF
TRBV2	TRBD2	-	TRBJ2-3	TGTGCGCACCCGAGGTCTAGCGGGAGCAGGACAGATACGCAGTATTTT	CAHPRSSGSRTDTQYF
TRBV6-1	TRBD1	-	TRBJ1-5	TGTGCCAGCAGTGGCCTTCGGACAGGGCTTAGCAATCAGCCCCAGCATTTT	CASSGLRTGLSNQPQHF
TRBV6-5	-	few	TRBJ1-1	TGTGCCAGCAGTAAGACATCTCTCGAAGCTTTCTTT	CASSKTSLEAFF
TRBV4-2	TRBD2	-	TRBJ2-7	TGTGCCAGCAGCCGCACAACTAGCGGGGGTCTTTTGCCCTACGAGCAGTACTTC	CASSRTTSGGLLPYEQYF
TRBV5-4	-	-	TRBJ1-6	TGTGCCAGCAGCCCGGGGGGGGCTGGCTCACCCCTCCACTTT	CASSPGGAGSPLHF
TRBV10-2	-	-	TRBJ2-4	TGCGCCAGCAGTGATCAAGGAGGGGTTCAGTACTTC	CASSDQGGVQYF
TRBV6-2/TRBV6-3	-	-	TRBJ1-5	TGTGCCAGCAGTCTCCAGGGTATAAACATAGGCAATCAGCCCCAGCATTTT	CASSLQGINIGNQPQHF
TRBV9	-	-	TRBJ2-5	TGTGCCAGCAGCGCCACAGGGCGAAAAGAGACCCAGTACTTC	CASSATGRKETQYF
TRBV19	TRBD2	-	TRBJ2-1	TGTGCCAGTAGTGACGGGGGGGCGGGAGATTTGAATGAGCAGTTCTTC	CASSDGGAGDLNEQFF
TRBV9	TRBD1	few	TRBJ1-2	TGTGCCAGCAGCGGTTTGGACAGGGGAAGGTGGGGCTACACCTTC	CASSGLDRGRWGYTF
TRBV10-1	-	-	TRBJ2-3	TGCGCCAGCAGCGCTCCAGGGCGGGGTCCAGATACGCAGTATTTT	CASSAPGRGPDTQYF
TRBV5-5	-	-	TRBJ1-3	TGTGCCAGCAGCCAAATGCAGGGGCTCTCCTCTGGAAACACCATATATTTT	CASSQMQGLSSGNTIYF
TRBV19	-	-	TRBJ1-1	TGTGCCAGTAGCCCCCTGGGGGGTCTGGTGAACACTGAAGCTTTCTTT	CASSPLGGLVNTEAFF
TRBV5-1	TRBD2	-	TRBJ2-7	TGCGCCAGCAGCTTGCCCCGGACTAGCGGGGTACATCTCGAGCAGTACTTC	CASSLPRTSGVHLEQYF
TRBV7-9	TRBD1	-	TRBJ2-1	TGTGCCAGCTCCGACAGGGGGCTCCCCAATGAGCAGTTCTTC	CASSDRGLPNEQFF
TRBV6-6	TRBD2	-	TRBJ2-1	TGTGCCAGCAGTCAACTAGCGGGAGGCTACAATGAGCAGTTCTTC	CASSQLAGGYNEQFF
TRBV6-1	-	-	TRBJ2-2	TGTGCCAGCAGTGAAGAAGAGGGCCTCAACACCGGGGAGCTGTTTTTT	CASSEEEGLNTGELFF
TRBV23-1	-	few	TRBJ1-5	TGCGCCAGTGTTACTTACAGGAACAATCAGCCCCAGCATTTT	CASVTYRNNQPQHF
TRBV6-6	TRBD1	many	TRBJ1-6	TGTGCCAGCAGTTCCCTAGGACAGGGGAAATCACCCCTCCACTTT	CASSSLGQGKSPLHF
TRBV10-2	-	once	TRBJ1-2	TGCGCCAGCAGTGAGACCCTAACAGGGAACTATGGCTACACCTTC	CASSETLTGNYGYTF
TRBV14	TRBD1	few	TRBJ1-6	TGTGCCAGCAGCCCTACGAGGGACAGAAATTCACCCCTCCACTTT	CASSPTRDRNSPLHF
TRBV12-1	-	-	TRBJ2-7	TGTGCCAGCAGCTTCAGGCAGAGCTTC	CASSFRQSF
TRBV4-3	TRBD1	-	TRBJ1-1	TGCGCCAGCAGCCAAGAAGTCAGAGGGGGCAAGGAAGCTTTCTTT	CASSQEVRGGKEAFF
TRBV30	-	many	TRBJ2-3	TGTGCCTGGACAGGGGTGTCGCGGGATACGCAGTATTTT	CAWTGVSRDTQYF
TRBV11-2	TRBD1	-	TRBJ1-1	TGTGCCAGCAGCGGTCGACAGGGTAACACTGAAGCTTTCTTT	CASSGRQGNTEAFF
TRBV11-2	-	-	TRBJ1-1	TGTGCCAGCAGCTTAAGGGGCACTGAAGCTTTCTTT	CASSLRGTEAFF
TRBV3-1/TRBV3-2	-	-	TRBJ1-5	TGTGCCAGCAGCCAAGACAGGGTTAGTCAGCCCCAGCATTTT	CASSQDRVSQPQHF
TRBV30	-	-	TRBJ1-2	TGTGCCTGGAGTCGACAGCAAGGTTATGGCTACACCTTC	CAWSRQQGYGYTF
TRBV5-6	-	-	TRBJ2-2	TGTGCCAGCAGCTTAGTAGACAGGAACACCGGGGAGCTGTTTTTT	CASSLVDRNTGELFF
TRBV5-1	-	few	TRBJ1-3	TGCGCCAGCAGCTCACGCGGTACAGGGATCGGAAACACCATATATTTT	CASSSRGTGIGNTIYF
TRBV5-6	-	-	TRBJ1-2	TGTGCCAGCAGCTTGCCCGCTAACAGGGCCGGAGCTAACTATGGCTACACCTTC	CASSLPANRAGANYGYTF
TRBV3-1/TRBV3-2	TRBD2	-	TRBJ2-3	TGTGCCAGCAGCCAGATACGGACTAGCGGATCCACAGATACGCAGTATTTT	CASSQIRTSGSTDTQYF
TRBV3-1/TRBV3-2	TRBD1	-	TRBJ1-4	TGTGCCAGCAGCTCCCGAACAGGGGATAATGAAAAACTGTTTTTT	CASSSRTGDNEKLFF
TRBV27	TRBD1	-	TRBJ1-1	TGTGCCAGCTTTCGACAGGGTTACACTGAAGCTTTCTTT	CASFRQGYTEAFF
TRBV3-1/TRBV3-2	TRBD2	-	TRBJ2-7	TGTGCCAGCAGCTCGACTAGCGATTCTCACGAGCAGTACTTC	CASSSTSDSHEQYF
TRBV12-5	-	few	TRBJ2-3	TGTGCTAGTGAAGTGGGGCGCACAGATACGCAGTATTTT	CASEVGRTDTQYF
TRBV27	-	-	TRBJ1-2	TGTGCCAGCAGTTTTGGGCAGGCCTATGGCTACACCTTC	CASSFGQAYGYTF
TRBV19	-	-	TRBJ1-5	TGTGCCAGTAGTTACAGCCCCGGGCCCCAGCATTTT	CASSYSPGPQHF
TRBV2	TRBD1	-	TRBJ1-6	TGTGCCAGCAGCGTAAACAGGGGTTATAATTCACCCCTCCACTTT	CASSVNRGYNSPLHF
TRBV11-2	TRBD2	-	TRBJ2-1	TGTGCCAGCAGCCCGCCGGGACTAGCGGCCGTCGAGCAGTTCTTC	CASSPPGLAAVEQFF
TRBV2	TRBD2	once	TRBJ2-1	TGTGCCAGCAGTGAAGGTAGCGGGAGTTTTAATGAGCAGTTCTTC	CASSEGSGSFNEQFF